This entry describes one T cell receptor beta chain. This specimen belongs to a study of low-dose radiotherapy and immunotherapy resistance in tumors. Overall study: TRAV- and TRBV-specific primers primed first-strand cDNA, covering alpha and beta chains.

TCR amplification used 20 PCR cycles, a constant-region primer and a V-primer adapter. One entry per CDR3 protein results from TCRdb running MiXCR on the reads. The sample lists about 50,000 distinct CDR3 sequences, approximately 12% occurring once. Trimming took 4 bases from V and 0 from J, leaving 20 bases between them. Germline V lookup: CDR1 LNHNV, CDR2 YYDKDF (reference sequence). This CDR3 spans 18 amino acids. Regarding time point: before trial treatment. As their treatment, donors received nivolumab, ipilimumab, aspirin, low-dose cyclophosphamide and low-dose radiotherapy. Eligibility criteria specified advanced solid malignancies devoid of tumor-infiltrating lymphocytes.

The sample in question was PBMCs, obtained before treatment. The source of this sequence is a female donor with ovarian cancer. This chain uses TRBV15 with TRBJ2-3; either TRBD1 or TRBD2 may supply D (5 bases each). CDR3 coding DNA: TGTGCCACCAGCACAGCGCTAGCAGGGATTTTTAGCACAGATACGCAGTATTTT. Translation gives CATSTALAGIFSTDTQYF. The full variable domain, rest sourced from reference TRBV15 and TRBJ2-3, is DAMVIQNPRYQVTQFGKPVTLSCSQTLNHNVMYWYQQKSSQAPKLLFHYYDKDFNNEADTPDNFQSRRPNTSFCFLDIRSPGLGDTAMYLCATSTALAGIFSTDTQYFGPGTRLTVL.